This entry features one TCR beta chain sequence. Its specific antigen is unknown. Read data end 3 residues before the CDR3 end; the end is taken from the germline J gene. The CDR3 has 14 amino acids, counting the end cysteine and phenylalanine. Shown are 33 bases from within the CDR3, in frame from base 1. The CDR1 and CDR2 encoded by the germline V gene are SGHAT and FQNNGV. Equivalent amounts of genomic DNA from CVID and control samples were used as sequencing input. For every sample, a 60 bp segment covering the rearranged TCRbeta CDR3 region was amplified and then sequenced. The immunoSEQ assay, a bias-corrected multiplex PCR combined with high-throughput sequencing, was used for TCRbeta amplification. Per the source publication's procedure: Every unique nucleotide sequence was considered a clone and was annotated with V, D and J genes, copy number and frequency. Sequences were labeled productive if in frame, and non-productive if out of frame or containing stop codons. As previously described, clonality was calculated on the basis of Shannon's entropy. Mean CDR3 Kyte-Doolittle hydropathy was derived from the predicted amino acid sequences of productive clones. Hierarchical clustering of scaled V gene usage was performed with the R hclust function using Manhattan distance and complete linkage. Clone sharing by CDR3 amino acid sequence was assessed by resampling 12 repertoires per group over 100 rounds. The repertoires were screened for 65 to 75 published EBV-specific TCRbeta sequences and approximately 240 published CMV-specific TCRbeta sequences. A couple of CVID samples yielding fewer than 10,000 sequences were excluded from analysis, leaving over 35 CVID repertoires. TCRdb took this table from immuneACCESS and kept in-frame rearrangements with V and J called. Such tables lack part of the clones; where checked against another copy, unresolved V genes explain under half of the gap, and the rest is unexplained. V, J and clone size are taken as reported in that table, and D and trimming were inferred from the DNA itself. For this sample, 52,000 or so clones are listed, none of them singletons. In total, the top ten clones hold roughly 0.83% of the sample.

The data originate from a study of T cell clonality in common variable immunodeficiency (dated by TCRdb to the mid-2010s). The paper as a whole reports these results and caveats: Compared with healthy controls, CVID subjects showed increased TCRbeta clonality (t-test p = 0.018), a feature most characteristic of about a third of subjects. The authors noted that sequencing repertoires of T cell subpopulations would be needed to clarify what caused the increased clonality in CVID. Patient heterogeneity within the CVID cohort put limits on correlating repertoire features with clinical complications. Although equal DNA input was used, an average of roughly 89,000 unique sequences per sample was obtained for controls, compared with about 31,547 for CVID samples. Healthy controls shared more TCRbeta clones with each other than CVID subjects shared among themselves (p < 0.0001). Fewer deletions and N-nucleotide insertions were reportedly observed in CVID TCRbeta sequences, and highly modified clones with 13 or more V deletions were reportedly absent from CVID TCRbeta sequences.

Predominantly Caucasian heritage was noted among both the CVID patients and the healthy controls. From each donor, about 4.5 to 9 ml of heparinized peripheral whole blood was collected. TCRbeta CDR3 repertoires were sequenced from genomic DNA of adults with common variable immune deficiency (CVID) and healthy adult controls. A total of 22 healthy adult volunteers (around 12 female and around ten male; age range about 20 to 75 years, mean age around 32) were included in the control group. Diluted blood was subjected to density centrifugation over Hypaque 1077 or Ficoll-Paque for isolation of peripheral blood mononuclear cells. Genomic DNA was extracted from unsorted mononuclear cells by Qiagen column purification or by a centrifugation-based method.

The rearranged chain carries TRBV11-2 and TRBJ2-4; a confident D gene designation cannot be given. The clonotype was recovered from a person aged 18 to 75 in good health. Material: peripheral blood mononuclear cells. CDR3 DNA (partial): TGTGCCAGCAGCTTGACGGATGCTAACTATGGT. It translates to CASSLTDANYG. The complete CDR3 protein is CASSLTDANYGQYF.